These T cell receptor beta chains were read from a single sample in a study of T cell clones after liver transplantation. TCRdb's copy holds only in-frame clones and misses some; the assay was immunoSEQ multiplex PCR. This table has about 72,000 clones, around nine tenths appearing once. The source material was CD4+ T cells from blood, sampled before liver transplant. The receptors were gathered from a human donor who received a liver transplant. Each CDR3 is given with its conserved first and last residue. D genes are given only for firm matches. Expanded clones are given a class, and other clones once, few, many or no size at all.

size | D | J | V | CDR3 | DNA
. | . | TRBJ2-7 | TRBV11-3 | CASSLDLGFTYEQYF | TGTGCCAGCAGCTTAGATCTCGGGTTTACCTACGAGCAGTACTTC
. | TRBD2 | TRBJ2-7 | TRBV7-9 | CASSSRTGLAGAYEQYF | TGTGCCAGCAGCTCTAGGACTGGACTAGCGGGAGCATACGAGCAGTACTTC
. | . | TRBJ2-3 | TRBV7-3 | CASSLVGAKTDTQYF | TGTGCCAGCAGCTTAGTCGGGGCTAAGACAGATACGCAGTATTTT
. | . | TRBJ2-3 | TRBV7-9 | CAGADLDTQYF | TGTGCTGGCGCCGACCTAGATACGCAGTATTTT
. | . | TRBJ2-7 | TRBV2 | CASSDSPRGREQYF | TGTGCCAGCAGTGATTCCCCTAGGGGGAGGGAGCAGTACTTC
. | TRBD2 | TRBJ2-1 | TRBV5-4 | CASSLAASGRNEQFF | TGTGCCAGCAGCTTGGCGGCTAGCGGCCGAAACGAGCAGTTCTTC
once | . | TRBJ1-2 | TRBV6-1 | CASSESDRQAYGYTF | TGTGCCAGCAGTGAGTCGGACCGGCAGGCCTATGGCTACACCTTC
once | . | TRBJ1-4 | TRBV23-1 | CASSRDGGGEKLFF | TGCGCCAGCAGTCGTGATGGGGGTGGTGAAAAACTGTTTTTT
. | . | TRBJ1-1 | TRBV30 | CAWGREYGTEAFF | TGTGCCTGGGGCCGTGAGTACGGCACTGAAGCTTTCTTT
. | TRBD1 | TRBJ1-2 | TRBV19 | CASSIGWDRANYGYTF | TGTGCCAGTAGTATAGGATGGGACAGGGCCAACTATGGCTACACCTTC
. | TRBD1 | TRBJ2-2 | TRBV5-6 | CASSLGRGLTGELFF | TGTGCCAGCAGCTTGGGCAGGGGGCTGACCGGGGAGCTGTTTTTT
few | . | TRBJ2-7 | TRBV7-2 | CASSAVRGYEQYF | TGTGCCAGCAGTGCGGTCAGGGGTTACGAGCAGTACTTC
. | . | TRBJ1-3 | TRBV9 | CASSVVGGTGNTIYF | TGTGCCAGCAGCGTAGTTGGGGGAACAGGAAACACCATATATTTT
. | . | TRBJ1-5 | TRBV27 | CATQLQRDSNQPQHF | TGTGCCACCCAGTTACAGAGAGATAGCAATCAGCCCCAGCATTTT
. | TRBD2 | TRBJ2-2 | TRBV27 | CASSPPGLAGPDYTGELFF | TGTGCCAGCAGTCCCCCGGGACTAGCGGGCCCAGATTACACCGGGGAGCTGTTTTTT
. | . | TRBJ1-6 | TRBV6-1 | CASSEHEGGTYNSPLHF | TGTGCCAGCAGTGAACACGAGGGGGGGACCTATAATTCACCCCTCCACTTT
. | TRBD2 | TRBJ2-1 | TRBV4-2 | CASSPTSGNNEQFF | TGTGCCAGCAGCCCAACTAGCGGGAACAATGAGCAGTTCTTC
. | . | TRBJ1-2 | TRBV9 | CASSASTGGSSWGYTF | TGTGCCAGCAGCGCCTCGACAGGTGGATCTTCTTGGGGCTACACCTTC
. | TRBD1 | TRBJ2-1 | TRBV29-1 | CSVARTSGQPYNEQFF | TGCAGCGTCGCTAGAACTTCGGGACAGCCATACAATGAGCAGTTCTTC
. | . | TRBJ1-3 | TRBV2 | CASSPTGTLKGNTIYF | TGTGCCAGCAGTCCGACCGGGACGCTTAAGGGAAACACCATATATTTT
. | . | TRBJ2-6 | TRBV5-1 | CASAPGAGALSGANVLTF | TGCGCCAGCGCCCCCGGAGCAGGGGCCCTCTCTGGGGCCAACGTCCTGACTTTC
. | TRBD1 | TRBJ2-7 | TRBV9 | CASSARTGSYEQYF | TGTGCCAGCAGCGCACGGACAGGGTCCTACGAGCAGTACTTC
. | TRBD1 | TRBJ1-1 | TRBV18 | CASSLPDRETEAFF | TGTGCCAGCTCGCTTCCGGACAGGGAGACTGAAGCTTTCTTT
. | . | TRBJ1-5 | TRBV29-1 | CSVEVDSNQPQHF | TGCAGCGTTGAAGTAGATAGCAATCAGCCCCAGCATTTT
. | . | TRBJ2-1 | TRBV7-3 | CASSLDWGSGEQFF | TGTGCCAGCAGCTTAGATTGGGGGTCTGGGGAGCAGTTCTTC
. | TRBD1 | TRBJ2-1 | TRBV6-4 | CASSENFGTDVREQFF | TGTGCCAGCAGTGAAAACTTCGGGACAGATGTCCGAGAGCAGTTCTTC
few | TRBD1 | TRBJ1-1 | TRBV9 | CASSVDHRGTVAFF | TGTGCCAGCAGCGTAGACCACAGGGGGACGGTGGCTTTCTTT
. | . | TRBJ2-7 | TRBV7-2 | CASSSPTTSLYEQYF | TGTGCCAGCAGCTCTCCCACTACTTCCCTCTACGAGCAGTACTTC
. | . | TRBJ1-2 | TRBV25-1 | CASSGYGGYTF | TGTGCCAGCAGTGGATACGGTGGCTACACCTTC
. | . | TRBJ2-1 | TRBV5-1 | CASSFFREKEQFF | TGCGCCAGCAGCTTCTTTAGGGAAAAGGAGCAGTTCTTC
. | TRBD2 | TRBJ2-3 | TRBV7-9 | CASSLVTASGRRPDTQYF | TGTGCCAGCAGCTTAGTTACGGCTAGCGGGAGAAGGCCAGATACGCAGTATTTT
. | . | TRBJ2-7 | TRBV6-5 | CASSYFGGPKEQYF | TGTGCCAGCAGTTACTTTGGCGGCCCTAAAGAGCAGTACTTC
. | . | TRBJ1-2 | TRBV2 | CASNLGGNNYGYTF | TGTGCCAGCAACCTAGGGGGAAATAACTATGGCTACACCTTC
. | . | TRBJ1-1 | TRBV28 | CASSSPGVWVGPEAFF | TGTGCCAGCAGTTCCCCAGGGGTCTGGGTTGGGCCTGAAGCTTTCTTT
. | TRBD2 | TRBJ2-7 | TRBV10-3 | CAISEGLAGDEQYF | TGTGCCATCAGTGAGGGACTAGCGGGGGACGAGCAGTACTTC
. | TRBD1 | TRBJ1-1 | TRBV2 | CASSVWTGGTEAFF | TGTGCCAGCAGTGTTTGGACAGGGGGCACTGAAGCTTTCTTT
. | TRBD2 | TRBJ2-1 | TRBV9 | CASSVGLAGVITYNEQFF | TGTGCCAGCAGCGTGGGACTAGCGGGAGTAATTACCTACAATGAGCAGTTCTTC
once | . | TRBJ1-2 | TRBV7-2 | CASSLGGLGSYTF | TGTGCCAGCAGCTTAGGAGGGCTCGGCAGCTACACCTTC
. | TRBD1 | TRBJ2-7 | TRBV2 | CASSEAQETGSYEQYF | TGTGCCAGCAGTGAAGCGCAAGAGACAGGGTCCTACGAGCAGTACTTC
. | . | TRBJ1-1 | TRBV7-2 | CASSPRDIPEAFF | TGTGCCAGCAGCCCCCGGGACATTCCTGAAGCTTTCTTT
. | . | TRBJ2-2 | TRBV11-2 | CASRTGSGSTAGELFF | TGTGCCAGCAGAACAGGGTCCGGGAGTACGGCCGGGGAGCTGTTTTTT
. | . | TRBJ2-2 | TRBV10-3 | CAIRQGPTDTGELFF | TGTGCCATAAGGCAGGGGCCGACGGACACCGGGGAGCTGTTTTTT
. | . | TRBJ2-3 | TRBV7-9 | CASSLSRDVWGDTQYF | TGTGCCAGCAGCTTATCCCGGGATGTATGGGGGGATACGCAGTATTTT
once | . | TRBJ1-1 | TRBV19 | CASSPPALRIVIGTEAFF | TGTGCCAGTAGTCCTCCGGCGTTACGGATAGTAATTGGCACTGAAGCTTTCTTT
. | . | TRBJ2-3 | TRBV4-1 | CASRPLLGTSTDTQYF | TGCGCCAGCAGACCTCTGTTGGGGACGAGCACAGATACGCAGTATTTT
. | . | TRBJ2-1 | TRBV6-5 | CASRLRGTPTNEQFF | TGTGCCAGCAGGTTGAGGGGGACTCCTACCAATGAGCAGTTCTTC
. | TRBD2 | TRBJ2-1 | TRBV28 | CASSETSGRRGEQFF | TGTGCCAGCAGTGAAACTAGCGGGAGGAGGGGTGAGCAGTTCTTC
. | . | TRBJ1-3 | TRBV28 | CASIGGGAGNTIYF | TGTGCCAGCATAGGGGGAGGGGCTGGAAACACCATATATTTT
. | TRBD2 | TRBJ2-3 | TRBV29-1 | CSATTSGSTDTQYF | TGCAGCGCCACAACTAGCGGGAGTACAGATACGCAGTATTTT
. | TRBD2 | TRBJ2-4 | TRBV27 | CASSYLGGSFKNIQYF | TGTGCCAGCAGCTACTTGGGCGGGAGTTTCAAAAACATTCAGTACTTC
. | . | TRBJ2-7 | TRBV11-2 | CASSSPRAHYEQYF | TGTGCCAGCAGCTCCCCCCGGGCTCACTACGAGCAGTACTTC
. | . | TRBJ1-2 | TRBV28 | CASSLYGPSNYGYTF | TGTGCCAGCAGTCTCTACGGCCCTTCTAACTATGGCTACACCTTC
. | TRBD2 | TRBJ2-2 | TRBV29-1 | CSVTSGRSTGELFF | TGCAGCGTTACTAGCGGGAGATCGACCGGGGAGCTGTTTTTT
. | TRBD2 | TRBJ2-7 | TRBV7-2 | CASSHSGTSGEQYF | TGTGCCAGCAGCCATTCCGGGACTAGCGGCGAGCAGTACTTC
. | . | TRBJ2-5 | TRBV15 | CATSRAGPVTQYF | TGTGCCACCAGCCGGGCAGGCCCTGTCACCCAGTACTTC
once | . | TRBJ2-7 | TRBV5-1 | CASRSSPSYEQYF | TGCGCCAGCAGGAGCTCCCCCTCCTACGAGCAGTACTTC